The 15 T cell receptor beta chains listed next were all sequenced from one sample in a study of a mutant IDH1 vaccine in newly diagnosed glioma. Assay used: immunoSEQ multiplex PCR; TCRdb lists only in-frame clones, some missing. The sample records 50,000 or so clones, roughly 85% being singletons. Documented time point: baseline, week 1 (first vaccination visit). Treatment indicated: pre-vaccination baseline after standard-of-care therapy. The material sequenced was PBMCs, taken from a glioma patient treated with radiotherapy, temozolomide or both. The receptors were gathered from a man aged 40-55 years with glioma.

This clone is a singleton in its sample. The chain employs TRBV2 and TRBJ2-2; D uncertain. V lost 4 bases to trimming and J lost 2 bases, with 11 bases between them. The CDR3 has 15 residues. Germline CDR1 reads SNHLY; CDR2 reads FYNNEI. The CDR3 sequence is CASSAQTPNTGELFF. CDR3 nucleotide sequence: TGTGCCAGCAGTGCCCAGACCCCTAACACCGGGGAGCTGTTTTTT. Combining the CDR3 with reference TRBV2 and TRBJ2-2 gives the whole variable domain EPEVTQTPSHQVTQMGQEVILRCVPISNHLYFYWYRQILGQKVEFLVSFYNNEISEKSEIFDDQFSVERPDGSNFTLKIRSTKLEDSAMYFCASSAQTPNTGELFFGEGSRLTVL.

The chain carries TRBV28 and TRBJ2-7; a weak D match, TRBD1 (5 bases). With 6 bases removed from V and 6 bases from J, the gap between germline ends came to 15 bases. The germline gives CDR1 MDHEN, CDR2 SYDVKM. This CDR3 region has 13 residues. The CDR3 loop is CASSPRVVGEQYF. CDR3 coding DNA: TGTGCCAGCAGCCCCAGGGTGGTGGGCGAGCAGTACTTC. Full variable domain (remainder filled in from reference TRBV28 and TRBJ2-7): DVKVTQSSRYLVKRTGEKVFLECVQDMDHENMFWYRQDPGLGLRLIYFSYDVKMKEKGDIPEGYSVSREKKERFSLILESASTNQTSMYLCASSPRVVGEQYFGPGTRLTVT.

J is TRBJ2-1 and V is TRBV6-1; no reliable D call. CDR3 size: 15 residues. V lost 7 bases to trimming and J lost 7 bases, with 20 bases between them. Looked up from germline, CDR1 is MNHNS and CDR2 is SASEGT. CDR3 DNA sequence: TGTGCCAGCACCTCCGACGGTTGGGCCCTAAATGAGCAGTTCTTC. Encoded protein: CASTSDGWALNEQFF.

This sequence joins TRBV11-1 and TRBJ2-3; no clear D. This CDR3 is 15 amino acids long. Trimming took 3 bases from V and 6 from J, leaving 16 bases between them. The germline V gene has CDR1 SGHAT and CDR2 FQDESV (reference sequence). CDR3 bases: TGTGCCAGCAGCTTTGGCAGGCCCGGAGAGGATACGCAGTATTTT. Encoded protein: CASSFGRPGEDTQYF.

V gene TRBV27 combines with J gene TRBJ2-3, with 8 nucleotides matching TRBD2. Germline-derived CDR1 and CDR2 are MNHEY and SMNVEV (reference sequence). The length of the CDR3 is 17 residues. Trimming cost V 5 bases and J 0 bases; bases outside gene matches: 10. CDR3 DNA sequence: TGTGCCAGCAGTCCCCTCATGACTAGCGCTAGCACAGATACGCAGTATTTT. Translation: CASSPLMTSASTDTQYF.

This chain joins TRBV19 and TRBJ2-5, with TRBD2 matching over 7 bases. V lost 5 bases, J lost 1 base, and 7 bases stayed unmatched. Germline CDR1 and CDR2: LNHDA and SQIVND (reference sequence). This CDR3 is built from 15 residues. The CDR3 DNA sequence: TGTGCCAGTAGTGGTGGGGGGGTCTCCCAAGAGACCCAGTACTTC. Residues: CASSGGGVSQETQYF. Drawing the rest from reference TRBV19 and TRBJ2-5, the complete variable domain is DGGITQSPKYLFRKEGQNVTLSCEQNLNHDAMYWYRQDPGQGLRLIYYSQIVNDFQKGDIAEGYSVSREKKESFPLTVTSAQKNPTAFYLCASSGGGVSQETQYFGPGTRLLVL.

J is TRBJ2-7 and V is TRBV18, with TRBD2 as a possible D gene (5 bases). CDR3 length equals 13 residues. Per germline, CDR1 KGHSH and CDR2 LQKENI. The V and J ends lost 3 bases and 5 bases respectively, with 11 bases between them. The CDR3 is CASSPSTGNEQYF. Written as DNA, the CDR3 is TGTGCCAGCTCACCTTCAACGGGGAACGAGCAGTACTTC. The complete variable domain, with remaining parts taken from reference TRBV18 and TRBJ2-7, reads NAGVMQNPRHLVRRRGQEARLRCSPMKGHSHVYWYRQLPEEGLKFMVYLQKENIIDESGMPKERFSAEFPKEGPSILRIQQVVRGDSAAYFCASSPSTGNEQYFGPGTRLTVT.

V and J are TRBV27 and TRBJ2-1; 7 bases align to TRBD2. The germline V gene has CDR1 MNHEY and CDR2 SMNVEV (reference sequence). V lost 7 bases and J lost 4; bases outside the gene matches: 7. The CDR3 length is 14 residues. In DNA, the CDR3 is TGTGCCAGCAATAGCCTAGCGGAATACAATGAGCAGTTCTTC. It translates to CASNSLAEYNEQFF.

J is TRBJ1-1 and V is TRBV11-2, with D unclear. Germline CDR1 is SGHAT and CDR2 is FQNNGV. The CDR3 extends over 15 amino acids. With 2 bases removed from V and 0 bases from J, the gap between germline ends came to 10 bases. DNA of the CDR3: TGTGCCAGCAGCTTACGAGGGCCCATGAACACTGAAGCTTTCTTT. Amino acid sequence: CASSLRGPMNTEAFF.

The V call is TRBV5-4, the J call TRBJ2-7, with TRBD1 identical over 8 bases. Per germline, CDR1 SGHNT and CDR2 YYREEE (reference sequence). The junction had 6 bases not matched to a gene; V was cut back by 4 bases and J by 0 bases. The CDR3 runs 15 residues. CDR3 residues: CASSQGQDSSYEQYF. Written as DNA, the CDR3 is TGTGCCAGCAGCCAGGGACAGGACAGCTCCTACGAGCAGTACTTC.

The chain is built from TRBV5-1 and TRBJ2-5, with TRBD2 identical over 13 bases. V trimming: 3 bases; J trimming: 5 bases; junction bases outside the gene matches: 4. From germline, CDR1 is SGHRS and CDR2 YFSETQ. This CDR3 comprises 15 residues. CDR3 region: CASSWVTSGRETQYF. CDR3 nucleotides: TGCGCCAGCAGCTGGGTGACTAGCGGGAGGGAGACCCAGTACTTC.

The rearrangement joins TRBV6-1 to TRBJ1-5, with 9 bases lining up with TRBD1. The length of the CDR3 is 13 residues. V shed 11 bases and J 3 bases; nucleotides not matched to a gene: 5. Per the germline V gene, CDR1 is MNHNS and CDR2 is SASEGT. As DNA, the CDR3 is TGTGCCGTGGGACAGGGAACCAATCAGCCCCAGCATTTT. Translating it yields CAVGQGTNQPQHF.

The gene calls are TRBV19 and TRBJ1-5; D is undetermined. CDR1 and CDR2 (germline): LNHDA, SQIVND (reference sequence). V was clipped by 6 bases and J by 0 bases, with 18 bases between them. The CDR3 is 17 residues long. The CDR3 nucleotides are TGTGCCAGTAGGCCGGGGTTACCTTTATATAGCAATCAGCCCCAGCATTTT. Protein sequence: CASRPGLPLYSNQPQHF.

The chain uses TRBV7-9 and TRBJ2-1; D remains ambiguous. CDR3 length: 11 amino acids. Trimming removed 4 bases from V and 8 bases from J, with 6 bases in between. Germline V lookup: CDR1 SEHNR, CDR2 FQNEAQ (reference sequence). The CDR3 loop reads CASSYGYEQFF. The CDR3 DNA is TGTGCCAGCAGCTATGGGTATGAGCAGTTCTTC.

The chain recombines TRBV2 with TRBJ1-5, with D unresolved. Trimming pared 6 bases from V and 11 bases from J, leaving 11 bases between. Per the germline V gene, CDR1 is SNHLY and CDR2 is FYNNEI. The CDR3 runs 11 residues. This CDR3 reads CASRGSETQHF. In nucleotides, the CDR3 is TGTGCCAGCAGGGGGAGTGAAACCCAGCATTTT.